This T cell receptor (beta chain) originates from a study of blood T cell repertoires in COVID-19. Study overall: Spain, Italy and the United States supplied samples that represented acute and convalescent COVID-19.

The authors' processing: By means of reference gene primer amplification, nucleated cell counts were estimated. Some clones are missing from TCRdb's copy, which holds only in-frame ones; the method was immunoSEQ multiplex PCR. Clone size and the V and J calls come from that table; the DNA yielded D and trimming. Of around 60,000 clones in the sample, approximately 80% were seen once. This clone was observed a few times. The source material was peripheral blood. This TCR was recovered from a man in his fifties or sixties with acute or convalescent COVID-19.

CDR3 protein: CASRGTGNEKLFF. CDR3 sequence (DNA): TGTGCCAGTAGGGGGACAGGGAATGAAAAACTGTTTTTT. The rearrangement links TRBV19 to TRBJ1-4; 9 bases align to TRBD1. This CDR3 comprises 13 residues. Losses at the gene ends were 6 bases for V and 5 bases for J; bases not matched to a gene: 1. From germline, CDR1 is LNHDA and CDR2 SQIVND (reference sequence).